This T cell receptor beta chain was recovered during a study of identical twins. TCRdb used MiXCR to reprocess the 5' RACE reads, holding one entry per CDR3 protein. The sample has about 530,000 distinct CDR3 sequences; approximately 20% are singletons. This CDR3 contains 16 residues. Germline loops: CDR1 SEHNR, CDR2 FQNEAQ (reference sequence). V dropped 5 bases and J dropped 8; count of bases not matched to a gene: 10. The study, taken as a whole, reports: Models predicted less out-of-frame TCR alpha sharing in monozygotic twins than was found. Out-of-frame alpha sequences shared by twins were enriched for low generation probability. Insertions were fewer in abundant cord blood beta clonotypes, whereas memory repertoires showed none of this pattern.

On this clonotype: Its antigen is not identified.

Healthy Caucasians, and only they, were the donors. The same data also contributed to another study, on yellow fever vaccine responses in identical twins.

The V call is TRBV7-9, the J call TRBJ2-1, with 12 bases lining up with TRBD2. The sequencing sample was made of CD4+ T cells sorted from blood. This receptor was taken from a woman aged 18-29 years in good health. DNA for the CDR3: TGTGCCAGCAGCCCGGGAGGGACTAGCGGGTTAGATGAGCAGTTCTTC. Translation gives CASSPGGTSGLDEQFF.